The 26 T cell receptor beta chains listed next were all sequenced from one sample in a study of T cell responses to AZD1222 COVID-19 vaccine. Assay used: immunoSEQ multiplex PCR; TCRdb lists only in-frame clones, some missing. The repertoire has about 140,000 clones, about 88% of them found once; the top ten carry 4.7%. The material was peripheral blood, obtained on day 0 of AZD1222 vaccination. These receptors all stem from an adult in good health.

This sequence joins TRBV30 and TRBJ1-4; D unclear. The CDR3 loop spans 17 amino acids. V dropped 0 bases and J dropped 0 bases, with 14 bases sitting between them. From germline, CDR1 is GTSNPN and CDR2 SVGIG (reference sequence). The CDR3 sequence is CAWSVKGGGATNEKLFF. The CDR3 coding sequence is TGTGCCTGGAGTGTAAAAGGAGGTGGGGCAACTAATGAAAAACTGTTTTTT.

This rearrangement joins TRBV4-1 to TRBJ1-5; D ambiguous. Germline values: CDR1 MGHRA, CDR2 YSYEKL. Deletions cut 4 bases from V and 2 bases from J, with 6 bases between. The CDR3 covers 13 residues. DNA for the CDR3: TGCGCCAGCAGCCTTCCAGGCAATCAGCCCCAGCATTTT. This encodes CASSLPGNQPQHF.

The V and J genes are TRBV28 and TRBJ1-2; D remains ambiguous. From germline, CDR1 is MDHEN and CDR2 SYDVKM. The CDR3 is 12 residues long. Trimming took 5 bases from V and 8 from J, leaving 12 bases between them. The CDR3: CASSKTLKGYTF. Here the CDR3 DNA reads TGTGCCAGCAGTAAGACCCTTAAGGGCTACACCTTC.

The rearrangement links TRBV30 to TRBJ1-1; D uncertain. Germline CDR1 GTSNPN, CDR2 SVGIG (reference sequence). The CDR3 is 13 amino acids. The CDR3 nucleotides read TGTGCTCGGTCGGGGTTAAATAGGGCTGAAGCTTTCTTT. Translation: CARSGLNRAEAFF.

The rearrangement uses TRBV12-5 and TRBJ1-1; maybe TRBD1 (5 bases). The V and J ends lost 7 bases and 10 bases respectively, with 25 bases between them. The CDR3 totals 15 residues. CDR1 is LGHNT and CDR2 is FRNRAP in the germline V gene. CDR3 in DNA: TGTGCTAGTGCCCCGGGGGGGTTGAGTATGAAGGGAGCTTTCTTT. It encodes CASAPGGLSMKGAFF.

The V and J genes are TRBV18 and TRBJ1-1; D is ambiguous. V lost 6 bases and J lost 3, with 11 bases in between. Germline CDR1 and CDR2: KGHSH and LQKENI. This CDR3 is 13 amino acids long. The CDR3 nucleotides read TGTGCCAGCTCCCGAAGCGGAGACACTGAAGCTTTCTTT. Its translation: CASSRSGDTEAFF.

The CDR3 coding sequence is TGTGCCAGCAGTTCGCCTTTTGGGAGGGGCAATGAGCAGTTCTTC. This encodes CASSSPFGRGNEQFF. The chain combines TRBV7-6 with TRBJ2-1; 7 bases agree with TRBD2. Germline lookup yields CDR1 SGHVS and CDR2 FNYEAQ. With 6 bases clipped from V and 6 bases from J, the junction kept 11 bases outside the gene matches. CDR3 size: 15 residues.

The chain links TRBV2 to TRBJ1-4; 12 nucleotides match TRBD1. The germline gives CDR1 SNHLY, CDR2 FYNNEI. J gave up 7 bases and V 6 bases, and 15 bases lay outside the gene matches. This CDR3 spans 18 amino acids. The CDR3 sequence is CASRSPGQGARWGEKLFF. Written as DNA, the CDR3 is TGTGCCAGCAGGTCGCCGGGACAGGGGGCGCGTTGGGGTGAAAAACTGTTTTTT.

This chain uses TRBV29-1 with TRBJ1-1; no firm D call. The CDR3 covers 10 residues. The germline V and J ends were trimmed by 6 bases and 7 bases, with 9 bases remaining between them. CDR1 and CDR2 from the germline V gene are SQVTM and ANQGSEA. The CDR3, as DNA: TGCAGCGTCCCCCGGGGTGAAGCTTTCTTT. The encoded protein is CSVPRGEAFF.

The V call is TRBV28, the J call TRBJ2-1; 10 bases match TRBD2. The CDR3 length is 19 residues. J was trimmed by 1 base and V by 1 base; bases with no gene match: 10. Germline V gene lookup returns CDR1 MDHEN and CDR2 SYDVKM. The DNA for the CDR3 is TGTGCCAGCAGTTTATTTTGGACTAGCGGTAGAGGGTCCTACAATGAGCAGTTCTTC. Its protein product is CASSLFWTSGRGSYNEQFF.

The chain has TRBV19 and TRBJ1-1; 8 bases agree with TRBD1. V gave up 5 bases and J gave up 11 bases; unmatched junction bases: 16. This CDR3 spans 15 amino acids. Germline V CDR1 and CDR2: LNHDA, SQIVND (reference sequence). CDR3 protein: CASSGSGQGQILAFF. CDR3 in DNA: TGTGCCAGTAGTGGATCCGGACAGGGACAAATTTTGGCTTTCTTT.

The chain is built from TRBV6-5 and TRBJ2-3; TRBD1 agrees at 9 bases. Per germline, CDR1 MNHEY and CDR2 SVGAGI. This CDR3 comprises 14 residues. The V and J ends lost 8 bases and 6 bases, in that order; junction bases with no gene match: 9. The CDR3 coding sequence is TGTGCCAGCGCCTCCCGGACAGGGGTGGATACGCAGTATTTT. Protein sequence: CASASRTGVDTQYF.

The CDR3: CASSSGTWSYGYTF. DNA of the CDR3: TGTGCCAGCAGCTCCGGGACATGGAGCTATGGCTACACCTTC. The chain has TRBV6-5 and TRBJ1-2, with D maybe TRBD1 (6 bases). This CDR3 is built from 14 residues. Germline V lookup: CDR1 MNHEY, CDR2 SVGAGI. Trimming shortened V by 6 bases and J by 4 bases, and 15 bases separated the two germline ends.

V gene TRBV5-8 combines with J gene TRBJ2-7; perhaps TRBD2 as D (5 bases). The V end lost 3 bases, the J end lost 4 bases, and 11 bases lay between the germline ends. The CDR3 length is 13 residues. CDR1 SGHTS and CDR2 YDEGEE come from the germline V gene. The CDR3 DNA follows: TGTGCCAGCAGCTACAGCGAGGGTTACGAGCAGTACTTC. Translating gives CASSYSEGYEQYF.

The CDR3 coding sequence is TGTGCCAGCTCACCCGGGTATCAGCCCCAGCATTTT. Translated, it gives CASSPGYQPQHF. J is TRBJ1-5 and V is TRBV18, with no clear D. Per germline, CDR1 KGHSH and CDR2 LQKENI. Trimming removed 3 bases at V and 5 bases at J, with 5 bases between. The CDR3 extends over 12 amino acids.

V usage is TRBV5-1 and J usage is TRBJ1-1; weak D call: TRBD1 (6 bases). Germline CDR1 is SGHRS and CDR2 is YFSETQ. Deletions cut 0 bases from V and 8 bases from J, with 11 bases between. There are 13 residues in the CDR3. CDR3 residues: CASSLAGVKEAFF. In nucleotides, the CDR3 is TGCGCCAGCAGCTTGGCAGGGGTGAAAGAAGCTTTCTTT.

The chain recombines TRBV12-3 or TRBV12-4 with TRBJ2-1; no clear D gene. V was shortened by 10 bases and J by 4 bases, with 8 bases between the two germline ends. The CDR3 has 11 residues. CDR3 sequence (DNA): TGTGCCACCTCTGAATACAATGAGCAGTTCTTC. Translated, it gives CATSEYNEQFF.

The chain couples TRBV4-1 to TRBJ1-2; D gene ambiguous. The CDR3 is 13 residues long. V was shortened by 3 bases and J by 5 bases, with 10 bases between the two germline ends. From germline, CDR1 is MGHRA and CDR2 YSYEKL. The CDR3, as DNA: TGCGCCAGCAGCCAGGGCAGTGTGTATGGCTACACCTTC. Translation: CASSQGSVYGYTF.

J is TRBJ1-3 and V is TRBV5-1; a possible D gene is TRBD1 (5 bases). This CDR3 region has 15 residues. Germline CDR1 SGHRS, CDR2 YFSETQ. V was clipped by 2 bases and J by 1 base, with 10 bases between them. In DNA form, the CDR3 reads TGCGCCAGCAGCTTAGACGGGACGTCTGGAAACACCATATATTTT. Translated: CASSLDGTSGNTIYF.

This chain connects TRBV4-1 to TRBJ1-2, with TRBD1 identical over 7 bases. CDR3 length equals 17 residues. J was trimmed by 6 bases and V by 3 bases; bases with no gene match: 16. Germline V gene lookup returns CDR1 MGHRA and CDR2 YSYEKL. The CDR3 loop is CASSQPLQGFLWDGYTF. The CDR3, as DNA: TGCGCCAGCAGCCAGCCATTACAGGGGTTCCTGTGGGATGGCTACACCTTC.

The chain uses TRBV5-1 and TRBJ2-2; D is unresolved. Germline V lookup: CDR1 SGHRS, CDR2 YFSETQ. V was pared by 3 bases and J by 7 bases, with 19 bases between. The CDR3 spans 16 residues. For the CDR3, the DNA is TGCGCCAGCAGCTCCCCCAGAGAAGGAAGTCGCGGGGAGCTGTTTTTT. It is translated as CASSSPREGSRGELFF.

V and J are TRBV10-3 and TRBJ1-1; 10 bases agree with TRBD1. The CDR3 has 14 residues. With V trimmed by 5 bases and J by 5 bases, 5 bases remained unmatched. The germline V gene has CDR1 ENHRY and CDR2 SYGVKD. The CDR3 region is CAISHRDRGTEAFF. CDR3 bases: TGTGCCATCAGTCATCGGGACAGGGGTACTGAAGCTTTCTTT.

Only a few counts were recorded for this clone. V is TRBV9 and J is TRBJ2-7; D not certain. The CDR3 covers 10 residues. V was trimmed by 5 bases and J by 7 bases, leaving 7 bases between them. Germline V gene sequence: CDR1 SGDLS, CDR2 YYNGEE. CDR3 residues: CASRGREQYF. The DNA of the CDR3 is TGTGCCAGCAGGGGTCGAGAGCAGTACTTC.

This clone was recorded only once. V and J are TRBV6-5 and TRBJ1-6; possible D gene TRBD1, 6 bases. CDR3 length: 15 amino acids. Germline V gene sequence: CDR1 MNHEY, CDR2 SVGAGI. Between the trimmed V and J ends, which lost 2 bases and 9 bases, there was a span of 14 bases. The CDR3, as DNA: TGTGCCAGCAGTTACCAAGGGGGGGGTGGTTCACCCCTCCACTTT. This translates into CASSYQGGGGSPLHF.

The genes are TRBV28 and TRBJ2-5; D possibly corresponds to TRBD1 (5 bases). Germline V gene data show CDR1 as MDHEN and CDR2 as SYDVKM. The CDR3 loop spans 15 amino acids. V lost 2 bases to trimming and J lost 6 bases, with 16 bases between them. CDR3 in DNA: TGTGCCAGCAGTTTAGGATTAAGGGGCACGAAGACCCAGTACTTC. It encodes CASSLGLRGTKTQYF.

V usage is TRBV11-2 and J usage is TRBJ2-7, with 11 positions matching TRBD2. Germline loops: CDR1 SGHAT, CDR2 FQNNGV. The trim removed 5 bases at V and 4 bases at J, leaving 7 bases unmatched. The CDR3 covers 15 residues. DNA of the CDR3: TGTGCCAGCAGCGCCACTAGCGGGAGTTTGTACGAGCAGTACTTC. Its protein is CASSATSGSLYEQYF.